The 11 T cell receptor beta chains presented below share a single source sample, sequenced in a study of blood T cells in healthy people across ages. The second PCR ran about 6 to 12 cycles with a sample-barcoded 5' primer and J-beta primers. A single record per CDR3 protein comes from TCRdb applying MiXCR to the 5' RACE reads. The table lists more than 1.4 million distinct CDR3 sequences, 42% of them singletons. Sequenced sample: blood. These receptors were collected from a woman younger than 35 in good health.

There are a few counts of this clonotype. The chain carries TRBV4-1 and TRBJ2-3; 7 positions match TRBD1. V trimming: 4 bases; J trimming: 5 bases; junction bases outside the gene matches: 9. The CDR3 length is 15 residues. Germline V gene data show CDR1 as MGHRA and CDR2 as YSYEKL. Here the CDR3 DNA reads TGCGCCAGCAGCCTCACGAGGACAGGAGGAGATACGCAGTATTTT. This gives the protein CASSLTRTGGDTQYF.

Here the CDR3 reads CSARDRTDNYGYTF. CDR3 nucleotides: TGCAGTGCTAGAGATCGTACCGATAACTATGGCTACACCTTC. The chain has TRBV20-1 and TRBJ1-2; D ambiguous. V gave up 0 bases and J gave up 1 base, with 9 bases separating them. There are 14 residues in the CDR3. Germline V gene lookup returns CDR1 DFQATT and CDR2 SNEGSKA (reference sequence).

The chain employs TRBV28 and TRBJ2-1; D may be TRBD1 or TRBD2 (6 bases each). CDR1 is MDHEN, CDR2 SYDVKM, per germline. Between the trimmed V and J ends, which lost 3 bases and 8 bases, there was a span of 17 bases. The CDR3 loop spans 15 amino acids. The CDR3 protein is CASSFGGQPMDEQFF. CDR3 nucleotide sequence: TGTGCCAGCAGTTTTGGGGGGCAGCCCATGGATGAGCAGTTCTTC.

In its sample, this clonotype was seen a few times. The chain employs TRBV11-2 and TRBJ2-5; TRBD1 aligns across 7 bases. With V trimmed by 5 bases and J by 3 bases, 6 bases remained unmatched. Germline V gene lookup returns CDR1 SGHAT and CDR2 FQNNGV. The CDR3 contains 14 residues. The CDR3 nucleotides read TGTGCCAGCAGCCCCTCGACAGGGAAAGAGACCCAGTACTTC. This sequence encodes CASSPSTGKETQYF.

The chain couples TRBV6-1 to TRBJ2-7; TRBD2 agrees at 7 bases. Germline V gene data show CDR1 as MNHNS and CDR2 as SASEGT. The length of the CDR3 is 15 residues. The junction had 9 bases not matched to a gene; V was cut back by 3 bases and J by 4 bases. The CDR3 sequence: CASSDRDYSVYEQYF. The CDR3 DNA sequence: TGTGCCAGCAGTGACCGGGACTACAGCGTTTACGAGCAGTACTTC.

The V gene is TRBV12-3 or TRBV12-4, the J gene TRBJ2-5; D may be TRBD1 (6 bases). There are 14 residues in the CDR3. Trimming pared 5 bases from V and 5 bases from J, leaving 15 bases between. The CDR3 protein is CASSQHQGRETQYF. CDR3 nucleotides: TGTGCCAGCAGTCAGCACCAGGGGCGCGAGACCCAGTACTTC.

This clonotype showed up just a few times. V usage is TRBV27 and J usage is TRBJ1-5, with D hard to call. This CDR3 spans 15 amino acids. Trimming removed 3 bases at V and 1 base at J, with 10 bases between. Germline V CDR1 and CDR2: MNHEY, SMNVEV (reference sequence). The DNA of the CDR3 is TGTGCCAGCAGTTTCGCGATGGGAAGCAATCAGCCCCAGCATTTT. This translates into CASSFAMGSNQPQHF.

J is TRBJ2-3 and V is TRBV3-1, with 13 nucleotides matching TRBD2. CDR3 length equals 17 residues. Germline assignment: CDR1 LGHDT and CDR2 YNNKEL (reference sequence). V gave up 0 bases and J gave up 6 bases; unmatched junction bases: 6. The CDR3 sequence is CASSQDPTSGGKDTQYF. The CDR3 DNA is TGTGCCAGCAGCCAAGATCCGACTAGCGGGGGGAAGGATACGCAGTATTTT.

The chain combines TRBV4-1 with TRBJ2-1; D gene ambiguous. Germline lookup yields CDR1 MGHRA and CDR2 YSYEKL. Between the trimmed V and J ends, which lost 1 base and 8 bases, there was a span of 9 bases. The CDR3 covers 13 residues. For the CDR3, the DNA is TGCGCCAGCAGCCAAGTATCTTTCCATGAGCAGTTCTTC. Residues: CASSQVSFHEQFF.

The chain uses TRBV3-1 and TRBJ2-7; 13 positions match TRBD2. Germline V gene lookup returns CDR1 LGHDT and CDR2 YNNKEL (reference sequence). This CDR3 has 20 residues. The trim removed 0 bases at V and 1 base at J, leaving 12 bases unmatched. The CDR3 DNA reads TGTGCCAGCAGCCAAGATCAGGGGACTAGCGGGGTTAGCAGGTCCTACGAGCAGTACTTC. It codes for CASSQDQGTSGVSRSYEQYF.

Turning to this clonotype: A junction end diverges from the germline sequence, so it may reflect a read error. The chain recombines TRBV5-1 with TRBJ2-1, with D possibly TRBD1 on 5 matching bases. Germline V CDR1 and CDR2: SGHRS, YFSETQ. The CDR3 totals 14 residues. The CDR3 DNA follows: TGCGCCAGCAGCTTGTTTTGGGGCTACGATGAGCAGTTCTTC. Translated, it gives CASSLFWGYDEQFF. Complete variable domain (other parts from reference TRBV5-1 and TRBJ2-1): KAGVTQTPRYLIKTRGQQVTLSCSPISGHRSVSWYQQTPGQGLQFLFEYFSETQRNKGNFPGRFSGRQFSNSRSEMNVSTLELGDSALYLCASSLFWGYDEQFFGPGTRLTVL.